This T cell receptor (beta chain) was observed in a study of blood T cell repertoires in COVID-19. Profiled with immunoSEQ multiplex PCR; TCRdb holds only in-frame clones, not every one. The table lists about 480,000 clones, 88% of them singletons. The V gene end was trimmed by 2 bases and the J gene end by 4 bases; junction bases not matched to a gene: 13. The CDR3 sequence is 17 residues long. Germline V gene lookup returns CDR1 SGDLS and CDR2 YYNGEE. Input material: PBMCs or T cells enriched from blood (not recorded which). This TCR derives from a middle-aged woman who had recovered from COVID-19. This chain joins TRBV9 and TRBJ2-5; 8 bases are a match to TRBD2. The CDR3 DNA reads as TGTGCCAGCAGCGTGAGCTTAGGAGCGGGAGCGGTAGAGACCCAGTACTTC. Translated, it gives CASSVSLGAGAVETQYF.